The T cell receptor (beta chain) under discussion was sequenced for a study of Ad26.COV2.S vaccination and SARS-CoV-2 variants. Across the study: Donor allocation was to the COV1001 Ad26.COV2.S trial arm. Participants got Ad26.COV2.S intramuscularly, once or twice 56 days apart.

With respect to this clone: Its specificity is not known.

Treatment described: roughly 20 received Ad26.COV2.S at low or high dose, single or two shots; roughly 5 received placebo; per-sample allocation not given. Sampling was performed 63 days after the first vaccine or placebo injection. Points from the study as a whole: Recipients of either vaccine or placebo displayed similar breadth of non-spike TCRs. People who got the vaccine had more spike-specific TCR breadth than people who got placebo.

Profiling relied on immunoSEQ multiplex PCR, and the TCRdb table lists in-frame clones only, not all of them. The table includes a few hundred thousand clones, approximately 91% detected once. The V end lost 5 bases, the J end lost 1 base, and 15 bases lay between the germline ends. The CDR3 has 15 amino acids. Germline CDR1 and CDR2: MDHEN and SYDVKM. This specimen consisted of peripheral blood, obtained in a trial of Ad26.COV2.S vaccine versus placebo. The chain is built from TRBV28 and TRBJ2-7; D remains unclear. The source is a person between 18 and 65 years old who received the Ad26.COV2.S COVID-19 vaccine or a placebo. CDR3 sequence reads: CASSGGGSRSYEQYF. For the CDR3, the DNA is TGTGCCAGCAGTGGTGGTGGGTCCAGGTCCTACGAGCAGTACTTC. Drawing the rest from reference TRBV28 and TRBJ2-7, the complete variable domain is DVKVTQSSRYLVKRTGEKVFLECVQDMDHENMFWYRQDPGLGLRLIYFSYDVKMKEKGDIPEGYSVSREKKERFSLILESASTNQTSMYLCASSGGGSRSYEQYFGPGTRLTVT.